What follows are 7 T cell receptor beta chains derived from one specimen sequenced in a study of blood T cell repertoires in COVID-19. Some clones are missing from TCRdb's copy, which holds only in-frame ones; the method was immunoSEQ multiplex PCR. The data contain roughly 300,000 clones, more than 75% of them singletons. The specimen was peripheral blood. The source of these receptors is a woman aged 45-65 years who had recovered from COVID-19.

The J gene is TRBJ1-6, the V gene TRBV7-2, with D maybe TRBD1 (5 bases). Germline CDR1 reads SGHTA; CDR2 reads FQGNSA. V dropped 5 bases and J dropped 7 bases, with 12 bases sitting between them. This CDR3 region has 14 residues. CDR3 protein: CASSLPGFNSPLHF. The CDR3 coding sequence is TGTGCCAGCAGCCTACCAGGGTTCAATTCACCCCTCCACTTT.

The V call is TRBV28, the J call TRBJ1-2; 8 nucleotides match TRBD1. Germline V gives CDR1 MDHEN, CDR2 SYDVKM. V shed 5 bases, J shed 3 bases, and the junction held 8 bases outside the gene matches. This CDR3 has 15 amino acids. CDR3 residues: CASSVKQGAHYGYTF. As DNA, the CDR3 is TGTGCCAGCAGTGTAAAGCAGGGGGCTCACTATGGCTACACCTTC.

The chain joins TRBV4-1 to TRBJ1-5; D remains ambiguous. V lost 0 bases and J 3 bases, leaving 9 bases between the germline ends. Germline CDR1 MGHRA, CDR2 YSYEKL. This CDR3 comprises 15 residues. This CDR3 is CASSQDSVVNQPQHF. Here the CDR3 DNA reads TGCGCCAGCAGCCAAGATTCGGTTGTCAATCAGCCCCAGCATTTT.

The chain employs TRBV27 and TRBJ1-6, with D uncertain. Trimming left V 0 bases short and J 0 bases short, with 6 bases between. Germline CDR1 and CDR2: MNHEY and SMNVEV (reference sequence). This CDR3 spans 16 amino acids. The CDR3 loop is CASSLSTGSYNSPLHF. The CDR3 nucleotides read TGTGCCAGCAGTTTATCTACGGGCTCCTATAATTCACCCCTCCACTTT.

The DNA of the CDR3 is TGTGCCAGTAGTATAGGTTCCGGCGGGAGATACAATGAGCAGTTCTTC. It is translated as CASSIGSGGRYNEQFF. The chain combines TRBV19 with TRBJ2-1; 7 bases are a match to TRBD2. J was trimmed by 4 bases and V by 1 base; bases with no gene match: 7. There are 16 residues in the CDR3. From germline, CDR1 is LNHDA and CDR2 SQIVND (reference sequence).

Here the CDR3 DNA reads TGTGCCAGCAGCTTAAGGGGGAGCTCCTATAATTCACCCCTCCACTTT. It encodes CASSLRGSSYNSPLHF. The rearrangement joins TRBV11-2 to TRBJ1-6, with TRBD1 as a possible D gene (6 bases). Trimming took off 2 bases at V and 0 bases at J, with 8 bases between the two ends. The CDR3 sequence is 16 residues long. CDR1 SGHAT and CDR2 FQNNGV come from the germline V gene.

The chain uses TRBV7-8 and TRBJ2-2; tentative D call: TRBD1 (5 bases). V was shortened by 4 bases and J by 4 bases, with 13 bases between the two germline ends. The CDR3 consists of 15 residues. Germline CDR1 is SGHVS and CDR2 is FQNEAQ. In DNA form, the CDR3 reads TGTGCCAGCAGCTGGGGCAGGCAAACCACCGGGGAGCTGTTTTTT. It translates to CASSWGRQTTGELFF.